One and the same sample provided the 28 T cell receptor beta chains below, sequenced in a study of blood T cell repertoires in COVID-19. The repertoire was sequenced with immunoSEQ multiplex PCR; TCRdb's copy has only in-frame clones and lacks some. The repertoire holds some 110,000 clones, with 80% to 95% as singletons. The specimen was peripheral blood. Receptors originate from a man aged 45-65 years with COVID-19, enrolled during active disease.

The chain is built from TRBV5-1 and TRBJ2-1; unclear D gene. Trimming took 0 bases from V and 2 from J, leaving 9 bases between them. Germline V CDR1 and CDR2: SGHRS, YFSETQ. The CDR3 is 15 residues long. CDR3 in amino acids: CASSLENPTYNEQFF. The CDR3 DNA follows: TGCGCCAGCAGCTTGGAAAATCCAACCTACAATGAGCAGTTCTTC.

This rearrangement joins TRBV9 to TRBJ1-1; 10 nucleotides line up with TRBD1. CDR1 is SGDLS, CDR2 YYNGEE, per germline. The J segment lost 6 bases and the V segment lost 0 bases, leaving 5 bases of the junction unmatched. This CDR3 spans 15 amino acids. The CDR3 DNA reads TGTGCCAGCAGCGTAGCAGGGACAGGGGTGGCTGAAGCTTTCTTT. Protein: CASSVAGTGVAEAFF.

The chain employs TRBV7-8 and TRBJ2-1, with 13 bases lining up with TRBD2. With V trimmed by 3 bases and J by 7 bases, 6 bases remained unmatched. Germline-derived CDR1 and CDR2 are SGHVS and FQNEAQ. The CDR3 has 16 amino acids. The CDR3 coding sequence is TGTGCCAGCAGCTTCAGGACTAGCGGGAGCGGTAATGAGCAGTTCTTC. Amino acid sequence: CASSFRTSGSGNEQFF.

The rearrangement links TRBV4-2 to TRBJ2-5, with TRBD1 as a possible D gene (6 bases). The CDR3 totals 16 residues. The germline gives CDR1 LGHNA, CDR2 YNFKEQ. Trimming stripped 1 base from V and 1 base from J, with 13 bases between. This chain's CDR3 is CASSQASDSGQETQYF. The CDR3 DNA is TGTGCCAGCAGCCAAGCCTCGGACAGCGGCCAAGAGACCCAGTACTTC.

This chain links TRBV7-8 with TRBJ2-1, with 7 bases lining up with TRBD2. The CDR3 contains 13 residues. Per the germline V gene, CDR1 is SGHVS and CDR2 is FQNEAQ. Trimming took 1 base from V and 12 from J; bases not matched to a gene: 6. CDR3 sequence: CASSLELSGGQFF. CDR3 bases: TGTGCCAGCAGCTTAGAACTCTCGGGGGGGCAGTTCTTC. The full variable domain, completed using reference TRBV7-8 and TRBJ2-1, is GAGVSQSPRYKVAKRGQDVALRCDPISGHVSLFWYQQALGQGPEFLTYFQNEAQLDKSGLPSDRFFAERPEGSVSTLKIQRTQQEDSAVYLCASSLELSGGQFFGPGTRLTVL.

The V and J genes are TRBV4-2 and TRBJ2-3; 12 bases align to TRBD2. With 1 base clipped from V and 11 bases from J, the junction kept 7 bases outside the gene matches. There are 15 residues in the CDR3. Germline CDR1 LGHNA, CDR2 YNFKEQ. The chain's CDR3 is CASSQGLAGEFGQYF. The CDR3 DNA reads TGTGCCAGCAGCCAAGGACTAGCGGGAGAGTTTGGGCAGTATTTT.

The chain links TRBV14 to TRBJ2-2, with D perhaps matching TRBD1 (7 bases). CDR3 length: 15 amino acids. The germline CDR1 and CDR2 sequences are SGHDN and FVKESK. V was trimmed by 4 bases and J by 3 bases, leaving 12 bases between them. CDR3 in DNA: TGTGCCAGCAGCCCGCGGGACAGATACACCGGGGAGCTGTTTTTT. This sequence encodes CASSPRDRYTGELFF.

This clone was observed once. The chain uses TRBV18 and TRBJ2-1; 14 bases agree with TRBD2. Germline loops: CDR1 KGHSH, CDR2 LQKENI. The CDR3 runs to 16 residues. V lost 1 base to trimming and J lost 7 bases; unmatched junction nucleotides: 3. This CDR3 reads CASSPLTSGRANEQFF. Written as DNA, the CDR3 is TGTGCCAGCTCACCACTGACTAGCGGGAGGGCGAATGAGCAGTTCTTC. The variable domain in full, with the rest retrieved from reference TRBV18 and TRBJ2-1, is NAGVMQNPRHLVRRRGQEARLRCSPMKGHSHVYWYRQLPEEGLKFMVYLQKENIIDESGMPKERFSAEFPKEGPSILRIQQVVRGDSAAYFCASSPLTSGRANEQFFGPGTRLTVL.

Here the CDR3 DNA reads TGTGCCTGGAGCCACAGGTACAATCAGCCCCAGCATTTT. This encodes CAWSHRYNQPQHF. V and J are TRBV30 and TRBJ1-5; a possible D gene is TRBD1 (5 bases). The V end was cut by 3 bases, the J end by 3 bases, with 9 bases between. Germline V gives CDR1 GTSNPN, CDR2 SVGIG (reference sequence). The CDR3 extends over 13 amino acids.

The V and J genes are TRBV6-2 or TRBV6-3 and TRBJ1-1; D possibly corresponds to TRBD1 (6 bases). The CDR3 has 16 amino acids. V gave up 0 bases and J gave up 1 base, with 12 bases separating them. Germline V CDR1 and CDR2: MNHEY, SVGEGT. CDR3 region: CASSYSRGGENTEAFF. The CDR3 DNA reads as TGTGCCAGCAGTTACTCGAGGGGGGGCGAGAACACTGAAGCTTTCTTT.

The chain employs TRBV2 and TRBJ1-3, with D possibly being TRBD1 (5 bases). The germline V gene has CDR1 SNHLY and CDR2 FYNNEI. This CDR3 has 14 residues. V lost 7 bases to trimming and J lost 1 base, with 11 bases between them. CDR3 nucleotides: TGTGCCAGCAAAGGGGTGGTATCTGGAAACACCATATATTTT. This gives the protein CASKGVVSGNTIYF.

The gene calls are TRBV15 and TRBJ2-3, with D possibly TRBD2 on 8 matching bases. V lost 1 base and J lost 2, with 25 bases in between. Per germline, CDR1 LNHNV and CDR2 YYDKDF (reference sequence). The CDR3 consists of 20 residues. The CDR3 reads CATSRGGRGFGGRFTDTQYF. The CDR3 DNA sequence: TGTGCCACCAGCAGAGGGGGCAGGGGGTTTGGCGGGAGGTTCACAGATACGCAGTATTTT.

The rearrangement uses TRBV18 and TRBJ2-7, with 8 bases identical to TRBD1. This CDR3 has 14 amino acids. Germline V lookup: CDR1 KGHSH, CDR2 LQKENI. After removal of 2 bases from V and 5 bases from J, the junction contained 5 bases not matched to a gene. The CDR3 sequence: CASSPADREDEQYF. CDR3 DNA: TGTGCCAGCTCACCAGCGGACAGGGAGGACGAGCAGTACTTC.

This clone appeared a few times. The chain carries TRBV28 and TRBJ2-7, with a possible D match to TRBD2 (6 bases). Trimming shortened V by 10 bases and J by 0 bases, and 13 bases separated the two germline ends. The CDR3 consists of 13 residues. Looked up from germline, CDR1 is MDHEN and CDR2 is SYDVKM. The CDR3 loop is CATRGVSSYEQYF. CDR3 DNA sequence: TGTGCCACGCGGGGTGTCAGCTCCTACGAGCAGTACTTC.

J is TRBJ1-5 and V is TRBV5-5, with no clear D. The CDR3 covers 14 residues. V lost 0 bases to trimming and J lost 5 bases, with 9 bases between them. Germline loops: CDR1 SGHKS, CDR2 YYEKEE (reference sequence). DNA for the CDR3: TGTGCCAGCAGCTTGGGCGGGAACGATCAGCCCCAGCATTTT. The encoded protein is CASSLGGNDQPQHF.

The V gene is TRBV9, the J gene TRBJ2-5; D might be TRBD1 (5 bases). V lost 7 bases, J lost 0 bases, and 13 bases lay in between. The CDR3 consists of 14 residues. Germline V gene lookup returns CDR1 SGDLS and CDR2 YYNGEE. CDR3 sequence: CASGAGADQETQYF. Written as DNA, the CDR3 is TGTGCCAGCGGTGCTGGGGCGGACCAAGAGACCCAGTACTTC. The complete variable domain, with remaining parts taken from reference TRBV9 and TRBJ2-5, reads DSGVTQTPKHLITATGQRVTLRCSPRSGDLSVYWYQQSLDQGLQFLIQYYNGEERAKGNILERFSAQQFPDLHSELNLSSLELGDSALYFCASGAGADQETQYFGPGTRLLVL.

The gene calls are TRBV5-1 and TRBJ1-1, with 10 bases fitting TRBD1. The CDR3 covers 14 residues. Germline loops: CDR1 SGHRS, CDR2 YFSETQ. The V gene end was trimmed by 3 bases and the J gene end by 8 bases; junction bases not matched to a gene: 7. CDR3 nucleotide sequence: TGCGCCAGCAGCTACGACGACAGGGGGCGCGAAGCTTTCTTT. This sequence encodes CASSYDDRGREAFF.

Notes on this clone: This sample also contains other DNA sequences that code for the same CDR3. This chain links TRBV5-1 with TRBJ2-1, with TRBD2 matching 8 bases. This CDR3 is 16 amino acids long. CDR1 is SGHRS, CDR2 YFSETQ, per germline. V was pared by 0 bases and J by 7 bases, with 9 bases of the junction left unmatched. The DNA for the CDR3 is TGCGCCAGCAGCTTGGGGCTAGCGGGCGGGAGGAATGAGCAGTTCTTC. Its translation is CASSLGLAGGRNEQFF.

The V call is TRBV19, the J call TRBJ2-7, with a possible D match to TRBD2 (6 bases). V dropped 6 bases and J dropped 1 base, with 13 bases sitting between them. The CDR3 is made up of 14 amino acids. Germline CDR1 and CDR2: LNHDA and SQIVND (reference sequence). DNA for the CDR3: TGTGCCAGTAGCCTCGGGAGTGTGTCCTACGAGCAGTACTTC. This encodes CASSLGSVSYEQYF.

The chain is built from TRBV7-2 and TRBJ2-3; D is unclear. The V end was cut by 0 bases, the J end by 4 bases, with 8 bases between. This CDR3 region has 14 residues. The germline V gene has CDR1 SGHTA and CDR2 FQGNSA. The CDR3, as DNA: TGTGCCAGCAGCTTAGCCCGATCGGCAGATACGCAGTATTTT. Translating it yields CASSLARSADTQYF.

The V gene is TRBV14, the J gene TRBJ2-1, with TRBD2 identical over 11 bases. Trimming at V came to 6 bases and at J to 6 bases, leaving 7 bases not matched to a gene. The CDR3 loop spans 15 amino acids. Germline values: CDR1 SGHDN, CDR2 FVKESK. The CDR3 coding sequence is TGTGCCAGCAGTCAGATAGCGGGAGGGCTCAATGAGCAGTTCTTC. It is translated as CASSQIAGGLNEQFF.

The count of this clone is one. The chain is built from TRBV19 and TRBJ2-7; tentatively, D is TRBD1 (6 bases). This CDR3 has 12 residues. The V end was cut by 6 bases, the J end by 3 bases, with 9 bases between. Germline CDR1 is LNHDA and CDR2 is SQIVND (reference sequence). The CDR3 DNA sequence: TGTGCCAGTAGCGCGGACAGCTACGAGCAGTACTTC. As protein: CASSADSYEQYF.

The chain has TRBV15 and TRBJ2-1; 9 bases line up with TRBD2. Germline trimming cut 4 bases from V and 4 bases from J; bases unmatched to any gene: 23. Looked up from germline, CDR1 is LNHNV and CDR2 is YYDKDF (reference sequence). The CDR3 totals 21 residues. CDR3: CATSNLGEDSKTSGSYNEQFF. CDR3 DNA: TGTGCCACCAGCAACTTGGGGGAGGACTCCAAAACTAGCGGGTCTTACAATGAGCAGTTCTTC.

The chain uses TRBV6-2 or TRBV6-3 and TRBJ2-7; weak D call: TRBD1 (6 bases). Trimming removed 4 bases at V and 4 bases at J, with 8 bases between. Germline assignment: CDR1 MNHEY and CDR2 SVGEGT. CDR3 length: 12 residues. The CDR3 loop is CASSSQGYEQYF. For the CDR3, the DNA is TGTGCCAGCAGTTCACAGGGATACGAGCAGTACTTC.

The V and J genes are TRBV5-6 and TRBJ2-7; no firm D call. V was cut by 0 bases and J by 2 bases, with 9 bases left in between. This CDR3 has 14 residues. Germline V gives CDR1 SGHDT, CDR2 YYEEEE. The CDR3 is CASSLATYPYEQYF. CDR3 coding DNA: TGTGCCAGCAGCTTGGCAACCTACCCCTACGAGCAGTACTTC.

This rearrangement joins TRBV5-6 to TRBJ2-7, with 9 bases that match TRBD1. V shed 3 bases, J shed 2 bases, and the junction held 9 bases outside the gene matches. Germline V lookup: CDR1 SGHDT, CDR2 YYEEEE. The CDR3 sequence is 16 residues long. The CDR3 DNA follows: TGTGCCAGCAGCTCGGGCGGACAGGGGAGGACCTACGAGCAGTACGTC. Translation gives CASSSGGQGRTYEQYV.

The V call is TRBV7-2, the J call TRBJ2-1; maybe TRBD2 (5 bases). V gave up 3 bases and J gave up 3 bases, with 6 bases separating them. This CDR3 is built from 13 residues. Germline V gene data show CDR1 as SGHTA and CDR2 as FQGNSA. In nucleotides, the CDR3 is TGTGCCAGCAGCTTGGACTTCTACAATGAGCAGTTCTTC. Translation gives CASSLDFYNEQFF.

V usage is TRBV7-8 and J usage is TRBJ2-1; D ambiguous. This CDR3 is 14 amino acids long. With 1 base removed from V and 4 bases from J, the gap between germline ends came to 8 bases. Per germline, CDR1 SGHVS and CDR2 FQNEAQ. For the CDR3, the DNA is TGTGCCAGCAGCTTAGGCGGTCCATACAATGAGCAGTTCTTC. Translation gives CASSLGGPYNEQFF.